Below are 8 T cell receptor beta chains sequenced from a single sample in a study of cytomegalovirus exposure and HLA in healthy donors. PCR used 60 Vbeta primers and 13 Jbeta primers. Sequencing was performed with immunoSEQ multiplex PCR; in TCRdb, only in-frame clones are kept and a portion is missing. The data contain about 190,000 clones, about 77% of them singletons. Sequenced: PBMCs. These receptors all stem from a man aged 25-45 years in good health and CMV-seropositive.

V and J are TRBV5-1 and TRBJ2-7, with 12 nucleotides matching TRBD1. In germline, CDR1 is SGHRS, CDR2 YFSETQ. J gave up 4 bases and V 1 base, and 9 bases lay outside the gene matches. The CDR3 loop spans 17 amino acids. CDR3 nucleotides: TGCGCCAGCAGCTTGAAAACCGGGACAGGGGGCGGGTACGAGCAGTACTTC. Its protein product is CASSLKTGTGGGYEQYF.

The gene calls are TRBV5-1 and TRBJ1-6, with 8 bases matching TRBD1. CDR3 size: 16 residues. Germline CDR1 reads SGHRS; CDR2 reads YFSETQ. The J segment lost 3 bases and the V segment lost 6 bases, leaving 8 bases of the junction unmatched. This CDR3 is CASNSGTGFYNSPLHF. The CDR3 DNA reads TGCGCCAGCAATTCTGGGACAGGCTTCTATAATTCACCCCTCCACTTT.

The chain couples TRBV27 to TRBJ2-1, with 7 bases that match TRBD2. Germline CDR1 MNHEY, CDR2 SMNVEV (reference sequence). The CDR3 runs 15 residues. V lost 3 bases to trimming and J lost 2 bases; unmatched junction nucleotides: 4. The CDR3 DNA is TGTGCCAGCAGTTTTCCGGGACTACCCTACAATGAGCAGTTCTTC. Its protein is CASSFPGLPYNEQFF.

V and J are TRBV29-1 and TRBJ1-2; no clear D gene. The germline V gene has CDR1 SQVTM and CDR2 ANQGSEA. The V end was cut by 4 bases, the J end by 4 bases, with 13 bases between. The CDR3 runs to 13 residues. The CDR3 loop reads CSVVNEGTYGYTF. CDR3 coding DNA: TGCAGCGTTGTTAACGAGGGAACCTATGGCTACACCTTC.

This clone occurred once. The gene calls are TRBV5-5 and TRBJ2-7, with D possibly being TRBD1 (5 bases). CDR3 length equals 16 residues. Looked up from germline, CDR1 is SGHKS and CDR2 is YYEKEE (reference sequence). V lost 0 bases and J lost 3, with 16 bases in between. The CDR3 nucleotides read TGTGCCAGCAGCTTGGCCCGACAGTGGGTGGACTACGAGCAGTACTTC. It specifies CASSLARQWVDYEQYF.

This clone was seen more than once but under ten times. CDR3 amino acids: CASSPLQGGHYGYTF. DNA for the CDR3: TGTGCCAGCAGTCCACTCCAGGGGGGACACTATGGCTACACCTTC. The genes are TRBV11-2 and TRBJ1-2; 7 nucleotides agree with TRBD1. J was trimmed by 3 bases and V by 6 bases; bases with no gene match: 10. The germline CDR1 and CDR2 sequences are SGHAT and FQNNGV. The CDR3 has 15 residues.

The gene calls are TRBV7-3 and TRBJ2-5; unclear D gene. The CDR3 runs to 14 residues. Germline CDR1 reads SGHTA; CDR2 reads FQGTGA. The V end was cut by 5 bases, the J end by 13 bases, with 23 bases between. CDR3: CASSPEPTSYSLYF. The CDR3 nucleotides are TGTGCCAGCAGCCCCGAACCCACGTCCTACAGCTTGTACTTC.

V usage is TRBV30 and J usage is TRBJ1-1, with no clear D. The germline V gene encodes CDR1 GTSNPN and CDR2 SVGIG (reference sequence). This CDR3 comprises 15 residues. V gave up 4 bases and J gave up 0 bases, with 15 bases separating them. CDR3 amino acids: CAWTRATLMNTEAFF. CDR3 DNA sequence: TGTGCCTGGACGCGGGCAACCCTCATGAACACTGAAGCTTTCTTT.